Below are 17 T cell receptor beta chains sequenced from a single sample in a study of blood T cells in healthy people across ages. Next came a second PCR, run for about 6 to 12 cycles, which used a sample-barcoded 5' primer along with a J-beta primer mix. From the 5' RACE reads, TCRdb called clonotypes with MiXCR, one entry per CDR3 protein. The data show approximately 1,000,000 distinct CDR3 sequences, more than 40% seen once. The sequencing sample was made of blood. Every receptor here comes from an older woman in good health.

The gene calls are TRBV4-1 and TRBJ2-1; TRBD2 agrees at 10 bases. Germline assignment: CDR1 MGHRA and CDR2 YSYEKL. The CDR3 extends over 17 amino acids. J was trimmed by 7 bases and V by 6 bases; bases with no gene match: 15. Written as DNA, the CDR3 is TGCGCCAGCAGACATACACACGGAACTAGCGGGAAGAATGAGCAGTTCTTC. As protein: CASRHTHGTSGKNEQFF.

The chain employs TRBV6-5 and TRBJ1-1, with D maybe TRBD1 (6 bases). CDR3 length: 15 amino acids. Germline V gene data show CDR1 as MNHEY and CDR2 as SVGAGI. Trimming cost V 10 bases and J 0 bases, with 18 bases left between them. CDR3 residues: CATRPGGPVNTEAFF. CDR3 nucleotides: TGTGCCACCCGGCCCGGGGGCCCAGTGAACACTGAAGCTTTCTTT.

This clonotype was seen more than once but under ten times. The genes are TRBV7-8 and TRBJ2-7, with 10 bases identical to TRBD2. The germline V gene has CDR1 SGHVS and CDR2 FQNEAQ. The V segment lost 3 bases and the J segment 0 bases; nucleotides outside the gene matches: 5. The CDR3 has 16 residues. CDR3 bases: TGTGCCAGCAGCTTCCCCTCTAGCGGGAGCTCCTACGAGCAGTACTTC. Protein product: CASSFPSSGSSYEQYF.

This clonotype showed up just a few times. The chain recombines TRBV20-1 with TRBJ2-2; D is unclear. Germline loops: CDR1 DFQATT, CDR2 SNEGSKA (reference sequence). This CDR3 has 13 amino acids. V gave up 3 bases and J gave up 2 bases, with 7 bases separating them. CDR3: CSASNFNTGELFF. The DNA for the CDR3 is TGCAGTGCTAGCAACTTTAACACCGGGGAGCTGTTTTTT.

This chain joins TRBV27 and TRBJ2-7; 11 bases are shared with TRBD1. Germline V gives CDR1 MNHEY, CDR2 SMNVEV (reference sequence). Germline trimming cut 0 bases from V and 7 bases from J; bases unmatched to any gene: 8. The CDR3 has 16 residues. CDR3 nucleotide sequence: TGTGCCAGCAGTTTATCGGGGGGACAGGGGGTAAGGGAGCAGTACTTC. It specifies CASSLSGGQGVREQYF.

This clonotype was recorded many times. The V and J genes are TRBV20-1 and TRBJ2-1; TRBD2 agrees at 12 bases. The CDR3 length is 17 residues. The germline CDR1 and CDR2 sequences are DFQATT and SNEGSKA (reference sequence). Losses at the gene ends were 3 bases for V and 5 bases for J; bases not matched to a gene: 11. CDR3 protein: CSASEAGLAGWDNEQFF. In DNA, the CDR3 is TGCAGTGCTAGTGAGGCGGGACTAGCGGGTTGGGACAATGAGCAGTTCTTC.

J is TRBJ2-7 and V is TRBV25-1; 10 bases match TRBD1. The CDR3 runs 15 residues. V lost 7 bases and J lost 12; bases outside the gene matches: 18. Germline V CDR1 and CDR2: MGHDK, SYGVNS. The DNA of the CDR3 is TGTGCCAGCAACCTTGGACAGGGGGAAGGAGAGACCCTGTACTTC. It specifies CASNLGQGEGETLYF.

The genes are TRBV7-6 and TRBJ2-1; 7 bases agree with TRBD1. Germline CDR1 is SGHVS and CDR2 is FNYEAQ. The ends lost 4 bases at V and 4 bases at J; junction bases unmatched: 7. The CDR3 is 15 amino acids. As DNA, the CDR3 is TGTGCCAGCAGCTCCGTTCCAGGGGGTTACAATGAGCAGTTCTTC. This encodes CASSSVPGGYNEQFF. Complete variable domain (other parts from reference TRBV7-6 and TRBJ2-1): GAGVSQSPRYKVTKRGQDVALRCDPISGHVSLYWYRQALGQGPEFLTYFNYEAQQDKSGLPNDRFSAERPEGSISTLTIQRTEQRDSAMYRCASSSVPGGYNEQFFGPGTRLTVL.

The gene calls are TRBV6-5 and TRBJ1-4; a weak D match, TRBD1 (5 bases). The length of the CDR3 is 14 residues. V dropped 2 bases and J dropped 8 bases, with 12 bases sitting between them. The germline CDR1 and CDR2 sequences are MNHEY and SVGAGI. The CDR3 DNA follows: TGTGCCAGCAGTTACAGCCCGCGGGGGGAAAAACTGTTTTTT. This gives the protein CASSYSPRGEKLFF.

The chain couples TRBV4-2 to TRBJ1-5; D is unresolved. Per the germline V gene, CDR1 is LGHNA and CDR2 is YNFKEQ. V lost 0 bases and J 7 bases, leaving 7 bases between the germline ends. The CDR3 runs to 13 residues. The CDR3 spells CASSQDVRQPQHF. Written as DNA, the CDR3 is TGTGCCAGCAGCCAAGATGTTAGACAGCCCCAGCATTTT.

This clonotype occurred a few times. The chain uses TRBV6-5 and TRBJ2-3, with a weak D call TRBD2 (5 bases). The CDR3 runs to 15 residues. The germline V gene encodes CDR1 MNHEY and CDR2 SVGAGI. V was shortened by 3 bases and J by 1 base, with 11 bases between the two germline ends. CDR3 nucleotides: TGTGCCAGCAGTTATGAGGGTTACGGCACAGATACGCAGTATTTT. It codes for CASSYEGYGTDTQYF.

The genes are TRBV7-2 and TRBJ2-1; D is uncertain. The CDR3 covers 15 residues. V dropped 2 bases and J dropped 6 bases, with 14 bases sitting between them. CDR1 and CDR2 (germline): SGHTA, FQGNSA. Here the CDR3 DNA reads TGTGCCAGCAGCTTATGGGCCCAGGCCGGCAATGAGCAGTTCTTC. It translates to CASSLWAQAGNEQFF.

The V gene is TRBV29-1, the J gene TRBJ2-5; weak D call: TRBD1 (6 bases). Per germline, CDR1 SQVTM and CDR2 ANQGSEA. This CDR3 comprises 16 residues. V was cut by 2 bases and J by 4 bases, with 20 bases left in between. DNA of the CDR3: TGCAGCGTTGAACGGGTCCCGAGGGGGTTAGGAGAGACCCAGTACTTC. As protein: CSVERVPRGLGETQYF. Variable domain in full (rest from reference TRBV29-1 and TRBJ2-5): SAVISQKPSRDICQRGTSLTIQCQVDSQVTMMFWYRQQPGQSLTLIATANQGSEATYESGFVIDKFPISRPNLTFSTLTVSNMSPEDSSIYLCSVERVPRGLGETQYFGPGTRLLVL.

The V gene is TRBV6-5, the J gene TRBJ2-1; D is ambiguous. The CDR3 spans 14 residues. The ends were cut back, 5 bases at V and 4 bases at J, with 12 bases in the middle. The V gene's germline CDR1 is MNHEY and CDR2 SVGAGI. The chain's CDR3 is CASSPLEAYNEQFF. CDR3 nucleotide sequence: TGTGCCAGCAGTCCGCTCGAGGCTTACAATGAGCAGTTCTTC.

The genes are TRBV13 and TRBJ1-5; 7 nucleotides match TRBD1. CDR3 length: 14 amino acids. J was trimmed by 4 bases and V by 3 bases; bases with no gene match: 3. Per the germline V gene, CDR1 is PRHDT and CDR2 is FYEKMQ (reference sequence). The DNA for the CDR3 is TGTGCCAGCAGCTTTACAGGGGCAAATCAGCCCCAGCATTTT. Its translation: CASSFTGANQPQHF.

This clonotype was found a few times. The chain is built from TRBV24-1 and TRBJ2-1; tentatively, D is TRBD2 (6 bases). Deletions cut 2 bases from V and 0 bases from J, with 10 bases between. CDR1 and CDR2 (germline): KGHDR, SFDVKD. This CDR3 comprises 16 residues. The CDR3 here is CATSDSIADSYNEQFF. DNA for the CDR3: TGTGCCACCAGTGATTCCATAGCGGACTCCTACAATGAGCAGTTCTTC.

This clonotype has more than one count but fewer than ten. The V call is TRBV18, the J call TRBJ2-7; D is undetermined. The CDR3 covers 13 residues. Trimming removed 3 bases from V and 5 bases from J, with 11 bases in between. The germline V gene has CDR1 KGHSH and CDR2 LQKENI. The CDR3 loop reads CASSPSAPHEQYF. CDR3 DNA sequence: TGTGCCAGCTCACCTTCCGCCCCGCACGAGCAGTACTTC.